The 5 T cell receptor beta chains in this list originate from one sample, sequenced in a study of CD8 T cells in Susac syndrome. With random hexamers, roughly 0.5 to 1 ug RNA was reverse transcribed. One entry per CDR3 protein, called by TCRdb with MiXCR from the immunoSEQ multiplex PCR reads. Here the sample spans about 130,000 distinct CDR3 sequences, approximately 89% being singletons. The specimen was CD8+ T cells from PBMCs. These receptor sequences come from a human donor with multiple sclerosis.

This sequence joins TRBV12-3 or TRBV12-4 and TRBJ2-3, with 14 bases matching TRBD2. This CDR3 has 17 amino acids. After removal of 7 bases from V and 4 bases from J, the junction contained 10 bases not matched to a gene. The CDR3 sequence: CASTPGLAGERPDTQYF. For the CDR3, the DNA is TGTGCCAGCACCCCGGGACTAGCGGGAGAGAGGCCAGATACGCAGTATTTT.

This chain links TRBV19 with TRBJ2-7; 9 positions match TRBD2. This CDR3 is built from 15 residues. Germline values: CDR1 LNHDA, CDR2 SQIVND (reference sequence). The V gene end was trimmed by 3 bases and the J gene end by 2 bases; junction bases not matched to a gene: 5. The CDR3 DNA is TGTGCCAGTAGTATCGGTAGCGGGAGTCCCTACGAGCAGTACTTC. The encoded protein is CASSIGSGSPYEQYF.

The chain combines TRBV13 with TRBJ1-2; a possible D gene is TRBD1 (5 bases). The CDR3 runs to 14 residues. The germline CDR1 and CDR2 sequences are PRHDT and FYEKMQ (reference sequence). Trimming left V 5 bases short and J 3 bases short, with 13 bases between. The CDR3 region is CASSSGTAHYGYTF. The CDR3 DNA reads TGTGCCAGCAGCAGCGGGACGGCTCACTATGGCTACACCTTC.

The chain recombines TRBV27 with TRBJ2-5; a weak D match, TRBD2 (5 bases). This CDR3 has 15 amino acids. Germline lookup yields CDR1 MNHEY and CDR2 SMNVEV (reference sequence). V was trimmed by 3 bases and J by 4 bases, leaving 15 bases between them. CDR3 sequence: CASSLYAGMAETQYF. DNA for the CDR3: TGTGCCAGCAGTTTGTATGCCGGGATGGCAGAGACCCAGTACTTC.

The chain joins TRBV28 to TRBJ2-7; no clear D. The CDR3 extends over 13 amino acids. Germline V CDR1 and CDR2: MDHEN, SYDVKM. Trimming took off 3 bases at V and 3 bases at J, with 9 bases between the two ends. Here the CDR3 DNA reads TGTGCCAGCAGTTTTGAGACAAACTACGAGCAGTACTTC. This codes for CASSFETNYEQYF.